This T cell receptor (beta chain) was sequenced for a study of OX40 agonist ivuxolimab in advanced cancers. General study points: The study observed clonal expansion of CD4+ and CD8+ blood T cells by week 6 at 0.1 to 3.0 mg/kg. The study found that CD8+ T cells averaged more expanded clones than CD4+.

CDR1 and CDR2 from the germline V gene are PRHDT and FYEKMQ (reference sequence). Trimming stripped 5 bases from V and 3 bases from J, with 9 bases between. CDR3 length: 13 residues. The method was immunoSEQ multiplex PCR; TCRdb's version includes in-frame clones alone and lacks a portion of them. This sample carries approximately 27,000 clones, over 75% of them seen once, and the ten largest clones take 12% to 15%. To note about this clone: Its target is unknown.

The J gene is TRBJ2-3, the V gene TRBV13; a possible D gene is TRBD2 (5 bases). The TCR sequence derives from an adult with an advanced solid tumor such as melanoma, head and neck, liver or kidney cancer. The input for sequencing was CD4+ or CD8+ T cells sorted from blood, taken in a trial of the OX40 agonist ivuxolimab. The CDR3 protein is CASSPRRTDTQYF. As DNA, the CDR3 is TGTGCCAGCAGCCCGAGGAGGACAGATACGCAGTATTTT.